This T cell receptor (beta chain) stems from a study of T-cell reconstitution after alpha-beta-depleted transplantation in children. The authors prepared the TCRbeta library with unique molecular identifiers. Each CDR3 protein is one row after TCRdb ran MiXCR on the PCR reads. This table holds about 250,000 distinct CDR3 sequences, about 24% found once. The germline V gene has CDR1 GTSNPN and CDR2 SVGIG (reference sequence). The CDR3 is made up of 17 amino acids. The V gene lost 2 bases and the J gene lost 0 bases, with 17 bases spanning the gap. Study conclusions and caveats: Several patients had high TCRbeta diversity at day 60; it came from surviving recipient T cells and thymic progenitors.

Worth noting for this clonotype: Its target is not known.

Specimen: PBMCs, mostly from graft donor cells, collected 360 days after TCRalphabeta/CD19-depleted stem cell transplant. The sequence was obtained from a female patient between 2 and 15 years old who had a stem cell transplant for congenital amegakaryocytic thrombocytopenia, so the T cells may come from the graft donor. V is TRBV30 and J is TRBJ2-1; the D gene is possibly TRBD1 (6 bases). The DNA for the CDR3 is TGTGCCTGGAGTCAAACAAGGACAGCCTCCTCCTACAATGAGCAGTTCTTC. It specifies CAWSQTRTASSYNEQFF. The whole variable domain, remainder taken from reference TRBV30 and TRBJ2-1, is SQTIHQWPATLVQPVGSPLSLECTVEGTSNPNLYWYRQAAGRGLQLLFYSVGIGQISSEVPQNLSASRPQDRQFILSSKKLLLSDSGFYLCAWSQTRTASSYNEQFFGPGTRLTVL.